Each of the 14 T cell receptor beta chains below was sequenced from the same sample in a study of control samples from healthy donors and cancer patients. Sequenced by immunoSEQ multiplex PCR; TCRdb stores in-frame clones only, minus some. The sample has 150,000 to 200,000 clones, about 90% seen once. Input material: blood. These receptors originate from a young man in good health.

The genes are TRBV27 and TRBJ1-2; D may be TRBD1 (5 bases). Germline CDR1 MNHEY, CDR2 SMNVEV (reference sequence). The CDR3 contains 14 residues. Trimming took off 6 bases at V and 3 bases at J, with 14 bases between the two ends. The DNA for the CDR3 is TGTGCCAGCAGCCCGCGAGGGACTGACTATGGCTACACCTTC. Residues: CASSPRGTDYGYTF.

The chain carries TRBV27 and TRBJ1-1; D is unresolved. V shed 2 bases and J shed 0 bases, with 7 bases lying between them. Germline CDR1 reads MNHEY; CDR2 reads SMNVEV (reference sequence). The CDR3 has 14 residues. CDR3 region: CASSLEPLNTEAFF. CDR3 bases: TGTGCCAGCAGTTTAGAGCCCTTGAACACTGAAGCTTTCTTT.

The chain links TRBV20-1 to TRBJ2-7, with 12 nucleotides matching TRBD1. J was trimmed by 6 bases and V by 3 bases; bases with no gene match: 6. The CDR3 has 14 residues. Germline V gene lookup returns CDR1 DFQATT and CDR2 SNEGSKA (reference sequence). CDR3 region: CSASGDRGRGEQYF. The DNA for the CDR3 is TGCAGTGCTAGTGGGGACAGGGGGCGCGGCGAGCAGTACTTC.

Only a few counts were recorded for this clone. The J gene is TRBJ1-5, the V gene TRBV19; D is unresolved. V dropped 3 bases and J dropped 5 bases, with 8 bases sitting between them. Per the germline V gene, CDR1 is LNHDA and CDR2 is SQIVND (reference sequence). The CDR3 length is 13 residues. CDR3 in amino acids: CASSMSRDQPQHF. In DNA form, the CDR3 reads TGTGCCAGTAGTATGTCGAGGGATCAGCCCCAGCATTTT.

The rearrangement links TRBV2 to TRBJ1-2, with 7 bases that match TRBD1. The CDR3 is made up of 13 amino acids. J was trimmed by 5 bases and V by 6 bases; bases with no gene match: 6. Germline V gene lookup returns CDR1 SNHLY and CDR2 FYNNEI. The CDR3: CASSLDRKYGYTF. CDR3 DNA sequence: TGTGCCAGCAGCCTGGACAGGAAATATGGCTACACCTTC.

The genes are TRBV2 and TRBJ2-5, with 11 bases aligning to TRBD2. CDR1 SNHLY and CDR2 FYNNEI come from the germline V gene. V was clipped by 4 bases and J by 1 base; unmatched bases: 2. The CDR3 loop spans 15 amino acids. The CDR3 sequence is CASSGLAGSQETQYF. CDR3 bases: TGTGCCAGCAGTGGACTAGCGGGATCCCAAGAGACCCAGTACTTC.

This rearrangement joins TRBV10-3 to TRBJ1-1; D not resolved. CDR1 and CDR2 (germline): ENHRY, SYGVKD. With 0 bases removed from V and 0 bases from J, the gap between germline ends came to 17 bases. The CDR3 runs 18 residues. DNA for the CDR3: TGTGCCATCAGTGAGTCTGAGCGGGCGCTTCTTATGAACACTGAAGCTTTCTTT. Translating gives CAISESERALLMNTEAFF.

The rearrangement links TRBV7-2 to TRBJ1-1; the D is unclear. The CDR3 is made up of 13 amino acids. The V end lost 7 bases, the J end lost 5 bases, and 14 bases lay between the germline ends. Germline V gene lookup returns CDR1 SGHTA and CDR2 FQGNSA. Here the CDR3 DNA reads TGTGCCAGCATGGGGAGGAGAACAACTGAAGCTTTCTTT. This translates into CASMGRRTTEAFF.

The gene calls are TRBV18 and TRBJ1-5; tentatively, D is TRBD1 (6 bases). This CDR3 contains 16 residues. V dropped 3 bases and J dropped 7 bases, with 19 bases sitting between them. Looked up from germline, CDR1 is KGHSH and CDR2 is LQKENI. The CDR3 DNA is TGTGCCAGCTCACCGTCCGTCGGGGGCGGGGGACAGCCCCAGCATTTT. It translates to CASSPSVGGGGQPQHF.

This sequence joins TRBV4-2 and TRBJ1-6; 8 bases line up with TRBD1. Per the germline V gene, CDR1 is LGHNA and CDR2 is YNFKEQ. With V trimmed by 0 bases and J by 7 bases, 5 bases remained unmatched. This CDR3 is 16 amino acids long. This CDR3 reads CASSQERDRRNSPLHF. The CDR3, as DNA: TGTGCCAGCAGCCAAGAACGGGACAGGAGAAATTCACCCCTCCACTTT.

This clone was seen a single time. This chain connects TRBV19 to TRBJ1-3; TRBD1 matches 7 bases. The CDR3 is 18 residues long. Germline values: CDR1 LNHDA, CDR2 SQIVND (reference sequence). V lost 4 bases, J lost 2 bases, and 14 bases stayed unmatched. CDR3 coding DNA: TGTGCCAGTAGTAACCCGGGACAGTTAGGTAACGCTGGAAACACCATATATTTT. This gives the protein CASSNPGQLGNAGNTIYF. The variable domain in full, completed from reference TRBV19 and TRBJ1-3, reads DGGITQSPKYLFRKEGQNVTLSCEQNLNHDAMYWYRQDPGQGLRLIYYSQIVNDFQKGDIAEGYSVSREKKESFPLTVTSAQKNPTAFYLCASSNPGQLGNAGNTIYFGEGSWLTVV.

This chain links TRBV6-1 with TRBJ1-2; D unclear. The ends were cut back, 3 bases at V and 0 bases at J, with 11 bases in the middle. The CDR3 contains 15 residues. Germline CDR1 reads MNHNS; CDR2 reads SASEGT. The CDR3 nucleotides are TGTGCCAGCAGTGAGCTCCTATTTGCTAACTATGGCTACACCTTC. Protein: CASSELLFANYGYTF.

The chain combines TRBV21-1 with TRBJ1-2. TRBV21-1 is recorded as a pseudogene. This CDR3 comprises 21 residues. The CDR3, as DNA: TGTGCCAGCAGCAAAGCACACCTGTGGATAGACCTAAATTCCGCTAACTATGGCTACACCTTC. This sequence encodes CASSKAHLWIDLNSANYGYTF.

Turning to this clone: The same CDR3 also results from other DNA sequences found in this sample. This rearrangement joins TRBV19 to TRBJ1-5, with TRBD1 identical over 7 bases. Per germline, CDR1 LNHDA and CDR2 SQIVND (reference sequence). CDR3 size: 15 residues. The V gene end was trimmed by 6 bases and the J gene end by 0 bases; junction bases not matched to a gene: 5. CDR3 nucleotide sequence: TGTGCCAGTAGCCCCGGGACAGTTAGCAATCAGCCCCAGCATTTT. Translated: CASSPGTVSNQPQHF.